This TCR beta chain was sequenced in a study of human thymus T cells (dated by TCRdb to 2020 to 2021). With respect to the entire study: TCR alpha and beta repertoires from about 8 infant thymus samples and a few related peripheral blood samples were characterized in the study. Donor ages ranged from about 6 to 244 days, and the cohort comprised roughly 6 male and two female infants.

From the cysteine up to the phenylalanine, the CDR3 has a length of 13 residues. Left in the record is the CDR3 DNA by itself, 39 bases read in frame from the first base. The germline V gene yields MNHEY for CDR1 and SVGAGI for CDR2. V is pruned by 6 bases and J by 6 bases, leaving 4 bases of the junction without a gene match. The immunoSEQ multiplex PCR assay was used to amplify the TCRB and TCRAD loci from a standardized amount of quality-controlled genomic DNA. The V(D)J region was spanned by amplicons of a length sufficient to cover the CDR3 and to identify V and J genes. Amplicon sequencing was performed on an Illumina platform through the commercial immunoSEQ service. In the source study's methods: Primer bias and sequencing errors were corrected using previously described methods, and TCRAD and TCRB definitions followed the IMGT database. Analysis of the repertoires was done with immunoSEQ Analyzer 3.0 and VDJTools and included basic statistics, V/J segment usage, diversity estimates, rarefaction and pairwise overlap. To estimate diversity, the Chao1, ChaoE, Efron-Thisted, Shannon and inverse Simpson indices were applied, and diversity was also estimated on datasets down-sampled to the smallest sample. For repertoire overlap, CDR3 nucleotide sequence, V gene and J gene had to match strictly, and clustering was done by Jaccard-based multidimensional scaling. TCRdb retrieved this table from immuneACCESS and kept in-frame rearrangements only. Not all clones are present; in checked studies, unresolved V genes account for under half, and no reason is known for the remainder. That table is the source of V, J and clone size, and D and trimming were worked out from the DNA. The sample table shows 55,000 to 70,000 clones, and 94% are seen once. In total, the top ten clones hold 5.5% to 7% of the sample.

Immunologically healthy infants undergoing open corrective cardiac surgery for congenital heart defects in Finland were used as donors. During surgery, a small about 0.5-1 mL aliquot of peripheral blood was collected from four of the eight donors. For the blood samples, genomic DNA was extracted from all available leukocytes instead of from a set number of cells. ACK lysis buffer was used to clear erythrocytes from the blood, and the leukocytes were then kept as pellets at -70 degrees C. Genomic DNA was extracted from frozen cell pellets with a QIAsymphony instrument. Results and caveats for the whole study, not just this receptor: Thymus samples yielded on average approximately 840,000 unique TCRB clonotypes, compared with some 89,000 from blood samples. V and J gene segment usage appeared biased in both thymic and peripheral blood repertoires.

This clone was seen repeatedly, ten times or more. The antigen this receptor binds is unknown. It has no much larger one-base neighbor in the sample; base qualities were not kept. The receptor chain draws on TRBV6-5 and TRBJ2-7; the central 11 bases match TRBD2. The clonotype was recovered from a boy less than two years old with a congenital heart defect but otherwise immunologically healthy. Sequencing was carried out using blood. The DNA sequence is as follows: TGTGCCAGCAGCCTACTAGCGGGAGTCGAGCAGTACTTC. It codes for CASSLLAGVEQYF.